The 22 T cell receptor beta chains in this list originate from one sample, sequenced in a study of T-cell reconstitution after alpha-beta-depleted transplantation in children. Using unique molecular identifiers, the investigators prepared the TCRbeta library. TCRdb redid the calling of the PCR reads with MiXCR, one entry per CDR3 protein. The sample lists about 370,000 distinct CDR3 sequences; roughly 20% were seen once. The sequencing used PBMCs from the stem cell graft donor, collected from the stem cell graft. These receptors all come from a human donor who donated a stem cell graft to a child with acute myeloid leukemia.

This clonotype was counted only a few times. A much larger clone is a single base away; this may be a read error. No conserved phenylalanine or tryptophan is present at the end of the CDR3, so a read error is the likely explanation. The rearrangement joins TRBV28 to TRBJ2-5; D is ambiguous. CDR1 is MDHEN, CDR2 SYDVKM, per germline. Trimming stripped 2 bases from V and 5 bases from J, with 9 bases between. The CDR3 covers 13 residues. Here the CDR3 reads CASSLQTRETQYL. The CDR3 DNA sequence: TGTGCCAGCAGTTTACAGACGAGGGAGACCCAGTACCTC.

The gene calls are TRBV12-3 or TRBV12-4 and TRBJ1-1; D unclear. The V end lost 6 bases, the J end lost 7 bases, and 15 bases lay between the germline ends. This CDR3 is 13 amino acids long. The CDR3 DNA sequence: TGTGCCAGCAGCCTTAATCAAGAGCGTGAAGCTTTCTTT. It specifies CASSLNQEREAFF.

The chain links TRBV7-3 to TRBJ2-3; either TRBD1 or TRBD2 may supply D (6 bases each). CDR1 and CDR2 (germline): SGHTA, FQGTGA. V lost 4 bases and J 4 bases, leaving 21 bases between the germline ends. This CDR3 spans 17 amino acids. In DNA, the CDR3 is TGTGCCAGCAGCTCCACTGGGGTAGGGGGACTGGCAGATACGCAGTATTTT. As protein: CASSSTGVGGLADTQYF.

This clonotype has just a few counts. V and J are TRBV29-1 and TRBJ2-1; 9 bases agree with TRBD1. Germline-derived CDR1 and CDR2 are SQVTM and ANQGSEA. V lost 6 bases to trimming and J lost 4 bases; unmatched junction nucleotides: 10. The CDR3 consists of 15 residues. The CDR3 spells CSVVPRDRVYNEQFF. The CDR3 DNA sequence: TGCAGCGTCGTCCCCCGGGACAGGGTTTACAATGAGCAGTTCTTC.

This clonotype was counted many times. The chain has TRBV20-1 and TRBJ2-7; 8 bases align to TRBD1. With 0 bases clipped from V and 7 bases from J, the junction kept 2 bases outside the gene matches. CDR3 size: 12 residues. CDR1 is DFQATT and CDR2 is SNEGSKA in the germline V gene (reference sequence). DNA of the CDR3: TGCAGTGCTAGAGATGGGGACAGGGAGCAGTACTTC. Translating gives CSARDGDREQYF.

This clonotype was seen a handful of times. V is TRBV6-5 and J is TRBJ2-6; D not certain. This CDR3 is built from 16 residues. The germline V gene encodes CDR1 MNHEY and CDR2 SVGAGI. The ends were cut back, 2 bases at V and 1 base at J, with 9 bases in the middle. The CDR3 DNA reads as TGTGCCAGCAGTTACGCCCATGAGTCTGGGGCCAACGTCCTGACTTTC. This codes for CASSYAHESGANVLTF.

This clonotype occurred a few times. This rearrangement joins TRBV28 to TRBJ2-5; D perhaps matches TRBD1 (8 bases). Germline V lookup: CDR1 MDHEN, CDR2 SYDVKM. V dropped 6 bases and J dropped 3 bases, with 11 bases sitting between them. This CDR3 comprises 13 residues. This CDR3 reads CASRQGGKETQYF. In DNA form, the CDR3 reads TGTGCCAGCAGACAGGGGGGGAAAGAGACCCAGTACTTC.

This clonotype was observed at least ten times. The chain is built from TRBV20-1 and TRBJ1-5, with D possibly being TRBD1 (5 bases). This CDR3 spans 16 amino acids. The germline gives CDR1 DFQATT, CDR2 SNEGSKA (reference sequence). Trimming cost V 4 bases and J 1 base, with 17 bases left between them. DNA of the CDR3: TGCAGTGCTACCCTGAGGGGCAGGGAAAGCAATCAGCCCCAGCATTTT. Protein product: CSATLRGRESNQPQHF.

There are a few counts of this clonotype. This sequence joins TRBV15 and TRBJ2-5, with 7 bases fitting TRBD2. Germline V gene lookup returns CDR1 LNHNV and CDR2 YYDKDF (reference sequence). The length of the CDR3 is 14 residues. J gave up 5 bases and V 0 bases, and 3 bases lay outside the gene matches. For the CDR3, the DNA is TGTGCCACCAGCAGAGAGGGAGGGGACGAGACCCAGTACTTC. Its protein is CATSREGGDETQYF.

The genes are TRBV20-1 and TRBJ2-3; 11 bases map to TRBD2. Germline V gene data show CDR1 as DFQATT and CDR2 as SNEGSKA (reference sequence). This CDR3 has 15 residues. The V gene end was trimmed by 5 bases and the J gene end by 2 bases; junction bases not matched to a gene: 6. The CDR3 sequence is CSAPTSGSDTDTQYF. The CDR3 DNA reads TGCAGTGCTCCCACTAGCGGGAGTGACACAGATACGCAGTATTTT.

The rearrangement uses TRBV29-1 and TRBJ2-7; TRBD1 aligns across 9 bases. V lost 3 bases to trimming and J lost 3 bases; unmatched junction nucleotides: 3. The CDR3 has 13 amino acids. Germline V gives CDR1 SQVTM, CDR2 ANQGSEA. In DNA, the CDR3 is TGCAGCGTTGAGGGACAGGGACACTACGAGCAGTACTTC. Amino acid sequence: CSVEGQGHYEQYF.

This chain links TRBV20-1 with TRBJ2-1; D is possibly TRBD2 (6 bases). CDR1 is DFQATT and CDR2 is SNEGSKA in the germline V gene (reference sequence). The V gene lost 5 bases and the J gene lost 0 bases, with 14 bases spanning the gap. The CDR3 is made up of 15 amino acids. For the CDR3, the DNA is TGCAGTGCTTCCCTAGCGTCCCCCTCCTACAATGAGCAGTTCTTC. It yields the protein CSASLASPSYNEQFF.

This clonotype was counted only a few times. The V call is TRBV12-3 or TRBV12-4, the J call TRBJ1-5; the D gene is possibly TRBD1 (5 bases). The V gene lost 6 bases and the J gene lost 2 bases, with 23 bases spanning the gap. The CDR3 sequence is 18 residues long. The CDR3, as DNA: TGTGCCAGCAGCCCCAGCAGAGGGGCCTATAGGGGCAATCAGCCCCAGCATTTT. Protein: CASSPSRGAYRGNQPQHF.

The V call is TRBV7-2, the J call TRBJ1-2, with D unclear. Per the germline V gene, CDR1 is SGHTA and CDR2 is FQGNSA. There are 13 residues in the CDR3. The DNA for the CDR3 is TGTGCAACAACGCGGTTCGGGGTGTTAGGCTACACCTTC. Encoded protein: CATTRFGVLGYTF.

The chain carries TRBV30 and TRBJ2-3; D not certain. Germline V gene sequence: CDR1 GTSNPN, CDR2 SVGIG (reference sequence). The CDR3 totals 13 residues. Deletions cut 3 bases from V and 8 bases from J, with 15 bases between. The CDR3 protein is CAWRSLFLGTQYF. The CDR3 nucleotides are TGTGCCTGGAGGTCCCTGTTCCTCGGTACGCAGTATTTT.

There are many counts of this clonotype. The V call is TRBV29-1, the J call TRBJ1-6; 7 bases map to TRBD1. V dropped 7 bases and J dropped 11; count of bases not matched to a gene: 11. Germline CDR1 reads SQVTM; CDR2 reads ANQGSEA. This CDR3 has 13 residues. The CDR3 nucleotides read TGCAGCGCCTCCGACAGGGAGGGGACACCCCTCCACTTT. It specifies CSASDREGTPLHF.

This chain joins TRBV20-1 and TRBJ2-7; 9 bases agree with TRBD1. The CDR3 loop spans 19 amino acids. V lost 3 bases, J lost 2 bases, and 20 bases stayed unmatched. The germline gives CDR1 DFQATT, CDR2 SNEGSKA (reference sequence). The CDR3 region has the DNA TGCAGTGCTAGCCCCGGTGGACAGGGGACGCCGATTTTCCCCTACGAGCAGTACTTC. Its protein is CSASPGGQGTPIFPYEQYF.

This clonotype was seen ten or more times. The chain is built from TRBV20-1 and TRBJ1-5; D may be TRBD1 (6 bases). The V and J ends lost 0 bases and 2 bases respectively, with 8 bases between them. The CDR3 consists of 14 residues. Germline CDR1 reads DFQATT; CDR2 reads SNEGSKA (reference sequence). The CDR3 DNA is TGCAGTGCTAGAGATCGACAGGGCAATCAGCCCCAGCATTTT. Its translation: CSARDRQGNQPQHF.

In regard to this clonotype: At one end, the junction sequence differs from germline, possibly due to a read error. This chain uses TRBV7-7 with TRBJ2-2; perhaps D is TRBD1 or TRBD2 (6 bases each). CDR1 is SSHAT and CDR2 is FNYEAQ in the germline V gene (reference sequence). The CDR3 consists of 16 residues. The CDR3 sequence is CASSLMGGANTGELFF. CDR3 nucleotide sequence: TGTGCTAGCAGCTTAATGGGGGGCGCGAACACCGGGGAGCTGTTTTTT.

This clonotype was seen more than once but under ten times. The V and J genes are TRBV6-2 or TRBV6-3 and TRBJ2-1; 8 bases are a match to TRBD2. With 2 bases clipped from V and 7 bases from J, the junction kept 7 bases outside the gene matches. This CDR3 has 15 residues. Germline V CDR1 and CDR2: MNHEY, SVGEGT. DNA for the CDR3: TGTGCCAGCAGTTACATCCTAGCGGGTGGGAATGAGCAGTTCTTC. It yields the protein CASSYILAGGNEQFF.

This chain links TRBV5-1 with TRBJ1-1; 10 positions match TRBD1. The CDR3 is 15 amino acids. CDR1 is SGHRS and CDR2 is YFSETQ in the germline V gene. The J segment lost 1 base and the V segment lost 3 bases, leaving 3 bases of the junction unmatched. The CDR3 sequence is CASSWTGGGNTEAFF. The DNA for the CDR3 is TGCGCCAGCAGCTGGACAGGGGGAGGGAACACTGAAGCTTTCTTT. The full variable domain, with the rest looked up from reference TRBV5-1 and TRBJ1-1, is KAGVTQTPRYLIKTRGQQVTLSCSPISGHRSVSWYQQTPGQGLQFLFEYFSETQRNKGNFPGRFSGRQFSNSRSEMNVSTLELGDSALYLCASSWTGGGNTEAFFGQGTRLTVV.

V usage is TRBV12-3 or TRBV12-4 and J usage is TRBJ2-7; D assignment may be TRBD1 or TRBD2 (5 bases each). V lost 7 bases to trimming and J lost 8 bases, with 12 bases between them. CDR3 size: 11 residues. CDR3: CASTGTRKQYF. The CDR3 DNA follows: TGTGCCAGCACCGGGACGCGGAAGCAGTACTTC.